These 30 T cell receptor beta chains were sequenced from one sample in a study of blood T cells in healthy people across ages. Through a sample-barcoded 5' primer and a J-beta primer mix, a second PCR was run for roughly 7 to 12 cycles. A single record per CDR3 protein comes from TCRdb applying MiXCR to the 5' RACE reads. The data show over a million distinct CDR3 sequences, with approximately 43% seen just once and around 4% held by the top ten. Sequencing was done on a sample of blood. Receptors originate from a young woman in good health.

The chain combines TRBV12-3 or TRBV12-4 with TRBJ2-1; 9 nucleotides align to TRBD1. Trimming removed 6 bases from V and 7 bases from J; junction bases left unmatched: 7. The length of the CDR3 is 14 residues. CDR3 region: CASRATGGGNEQFF. The CDR3 DNA reads as TGTGCCAGCAGGGCGACAGGGGGAGGTAATGAGCAGTTCTTC.

The chain has TRBV5-4 and TRBJ2-1, with a weak D call TRBD2 (5 bases). The CDR3 runs 14 residues. V lost 2 bases and J lost 5, with 11 bases in between. Germline V gene lookup returns CDR1 SGHNT and CDR2 YYREEE (reference sequence). The CDR3 DNA reads as TGTGCCAGCAGCTTTACTAGATGGGACAATGAGCAGTTCTTC. It encodes CASSFTRWDNEQFF.

This rearrangement joins TRBV20-1 to TRBJ1-1, with D possibly being TRBD1 (5 bases). This CDR3 comprises 12 residues. Trimming took 1 base from V and 7 from J, leaving 10 bases between them. In germline, CDR1 is DFQATT, CDR2 SNEGSKA (reference sequence). CDR3 in DNA: TGCAGTGCTAGAGGGGGCGGGCTTGAAGCTTTCTTT. Amino acid sequence: CSARGGGLEAFF.

The sample holds a few counts of this clonotype. This rearrangement joins TRBV5-1 to TRBJ2-7, with D maybe TRBD1 (6 bases). The CDR3 sequence is 13 residues long. Trimming took off 0 bases at V and 7 bases at J, with 11 bases between the two ends. Per the germline V gene, CDR1 is SGHRS and CDR2 is YFSETQ. The CDR3 nucleotides are TGCGCCAGCAGCTTGGCCGACACAGGGGAGCAGTACTTC. Translation gives CASSLADTGEQYF.

This clonotype was picked up many times. The chain has TRBV21-1 and TRBJ2-7; no check of the table's D call, TRBD2, against the DNA was made. TRBV21-1 is flagged as a pseudogene. The CDR3 runs 14 residues. The CDR3 DNA reads TGTGCCAAGCGGGGGGACAGGGGCTCCTACGAGCAGTACTTC. Its translation is CAKRGDRGSYEQYF.

The chain employs TRBV7-9 and TRBJ2-7; D is possibly TRBD2 (6 bases). V lost 5 bases and J 7 bases, leaving 21 bases between the germline ends. The CDR3 runs to 15 residues. The germline gives CDR1 SEHNR, CDR2 FQNEAQ (reference sequence). The CDR3 is CASSRRASEGNEQYF. Written as DNA, the CDR3 is TGTGCCAGCAGCAGACGGGCTAGCGAAGGCAATGAGCAGTACTTC. Variable domain in full (rest from reference TRBV7-9 and TRBJ2-7): DTGVSQNPRHKITKRGQNVTFRCDPISEHNRLYWYRQTLGQGPEFLTYFQNEAQLEKSRLLSDRFSAERPKGSFSTLEIQRTEQGDSAMYLCASSRRASEGNEQYFGPGTRLTVT.

This clonotype was counted many times. V is TRBV12-3 or TRBV12-4 and J is TRBJ2-3; D is possibly TRBD1 or TRBD2 (6 bases each). Trimming cost V 2 bases and J 5 bases, with 14 bases left between them. The CDR3 length is 15 residues. The CDR3: CASSLTGGNVDTQYF. CDR3 nucleotide sequence: TGTGCCAGCAGTTTAACCGGGGGCAATGTAGATACGCAGTATTTT.

This clonotype was counted between two and nine times. The gene calls are TRBV20-1 and TRBJ2-3, with 10 bases that match TRBD1. The J segment lost 5 bases and the V segment lost 3 bases, leaving 5 bases of the junction unmatched. Germline CDR1 reads DFQATT; CDR2 reads SNEGSKA (reference sequence). CDR3 length equals 14 residues. The CDR3 DNA follows: TGCAGTGCTAGCCGACAGGGGGCGCAAGATACGCAGTATTTT. Amino acid sequence: CSASRQGAQDTQYF.

This clonotype was counted a single time. The chain couples TRBV6-2 or TRBV6-3 to TRBJ2-3; no firm D call. Germline V gene sequence: CDR1 MNHEY, CDR2 SVGEGT. This CDR3 region has 17 residues. V was clipped by 4 bases and J by 0 bases, with 17 bases between them. The CDR3 DNA sequence: TGTGCCAGCAGTTCCCTTTGGTTTAGCCGAAGCACAGATACGCAGTATTTT. Its translation is CASSSLWFSRSTDTQYF.

This chain joins TRBV28 and TRBJ2-5; D may be TRBD2 (5 bases). Deletions cut 6 bases from V and 11 bases from J, with 22 bases between. CDR1 is MDHEN, CDR2 SYDVKM, per germline. The CDR3 runs 14 residues. This CDR3 reads CASSTWLAVNEQYF. DNA of the CDR3: TGTGCCAGCAGCACTTGGCTAGCTGTGAATGAGCAGTACTTC.

The genes are TRBV29-1 and TRBJ2-3; D gene ambiguous. The CDR3 is 14 amino acids. Deletions cut 0 bases from V and 2 bases from J, with 9 bases between. Looked up from germline, CDR1 is SQVTM and CDR2 is ANQGSEA. CDR3 protein: CSVEDRDSTDTQYF. The CDR3 region has the DNA TGCAGCGTTGAAGATCGTGACTCCACAGATACGCAGTATTTT.

As DNA, the CDR3 is TGTGCCAGCAGTAAGACAGTGAGTCAGCCCCAGCATTTT. It specifies CASSKTVSQPQHF. V is TRBV27 and J is TRBJ1-5; D possibly corresponds to TRBD1 (5 bases). The V gene's germline CDR1 is MNHEY and CDR2 SMNVEV (reference sequence). With 5 bases removed from V and 6 bases from J, the gap between germline ends came to 11 bases. The CDR3 sequence is 13 residues long.

This chain uses TRBV6-5 with TRBJ1-4; 10 positions match TRBD1. The germline V gene encodes CDR1 MNHEY and CDR2 SVGAGI. This CDR3 is 14 amino acids long. Trimming cost V 6 bases and J 7 bases; bases outside gene matches: 5. The CDR3 DNA is TGTGCCAGCAGGGTGACAGGGGGCGGTGAAAAACTGTTTTTT. Encoded protein: CASRVTGGGEKLFF.

The table lists this clonotype with a few counts. This chain joins TRBV29-1 and TRBJ2-1, with D hard to call. The CDR3 totals 14 residues. Germline V gene lookup returns CDR1 SQVTM and CDR2 ANQGSEA. Trimming cost V 4 bases and J 4 bases, with 14 bases left between them. CDR3 bases: TGCAGCGTTGTTAGGGCTCCTGGGTACAATGAGCAGTTCTTC. Its protein product is CSVVRAPGYNEQFF.

This clonotype was seen just once. One end of the junction fails to match germline, which may point to a read error. Written as DNA, the CDR3 is TGTGCCAGCAGCTTCGCTACCAGAGGCACGGATACGCAGTATTTT. Translated: CASSFATRGTDTQYF. This sequence joins TRBV7-2 and TRBJ2-3; the D is unclear. CDR1 and CDR2 (germline): SGHTA, FQGNSA. The CDR3 sequence is 15 residues long.

A few counts support this clonotype. The rearrangement uses TRBV21-1 and TRBJ2-3; TRBD1 is taken as the D call from the table, unchecked against the DNA. TRBV21-1 is a pseudogene locus. The CDR3 has 16 residues. This CDR3 is CASSKRDRPTTDTQYF. The CDR3 DNA reads as TGTGCCAGCAGCAAACGGGACCGCCCCACCACAGATACGCAGTATTTT.

CDR3 residues: CASSKALSDTQYF. The CDR3 DNA follows: TGTGCCAGCAGCAAAGCGTTGTCAGATACGCAGTATTTT. The chain recombines TRBV7-2 with TRBJ2-3; D gene uncertain. The V end was cut by 5 bases, the J end by 4 bases, with 10 bases between. The V gene's germline CDR1 is SGHTA and CDR2 FQGNSA. The CDR3 sequence is 13 residues long. The variable domain in full, completed from reference TRBV7-2 and TRBJ2-3, reads GAGVSQSPSNKVTEKGKDVELRCDPISGHTALYWYRQSLGQGLEFLIYFQGNSAPDKSGLPSDRFSAERTGGSVSTLTIQRTQQEDSAVYLCASSKALSDTQYFGPGTRLTVL.

A few counts support this clonotype. Written as DNA, the CDR3 is TGCGCCAGCAGCCCCACAACCGGACAGAGTAATCAGCCCCAGCATTTT. Translated, it gives CASSPTTGQSNQPQHF. The chain employs TRBV5-1 and TRBJ1-5, with D possibly TRBD1 on 6 matching bases. Trimming left V 4 bases short and J 4 bases short, with 18 bases between. Germline-derived CDR1 and CDR2 are SGHRS and YFSETQ. The CDR3 runs to 16 residues.

The V and J genes are TRBV6-5 and TRBJ1-5; 8 bases fit TRBD1. V lost 4 bases and J lost 9; bases outside the gene matches: 20. Germline V gene data show CDR1 as MNHEY and CDR2 as SVGAGI. CDR3 length equals 18 residues. CDR3 DNA: TGTGCCAGCAGTTCCTTACTCCGTGAGACAGGGGCCTATGGGCCCCAGCATTTT. Encoded protein: CASSSLLRETGAYGPQHF.

This clonotype was found a few times. This chain links TRBV20-1 with TRBJ1-2; TRBD1 might be the D (6 bases). CDR1 DFQATT and CDR2 SNEGSKA come from the germline V gene (reference sequence). V was pared by 6 bases and J by 8 bases, with 19 bases between. The CDR3 runs 13 residues. CDR3 DNA: TGCAGTGCCAGTACAGGGTGGAGACGGGGCTACACCTTC. Protein: CSASTGWRRGYTF.

The rearrangement uses TRBV27 and TRBJ1-5, with D possibly matching TRBD1 (5 bases). Germline CDR1 reads MNHEY; CDR2 reads SMNVEV (reference sequence). CDR3 length: 14 residues. Trimming cost V 5 bases and J 6 bases, with 14 bases left between them. The CDR3 nucleotides read TGTGCCAGCAGTCCCTCCGGGGGGACTCAGCCCCAGCATTTT. Protein: CASSPSGGTQPQHF.

As regards this clonotype: A much larger clone is a single base away; this may be a read error. The J gene is TRBJ1-2, the V gene TRBV20-1; D not resolved. Per germline, CDR1 DFQATT and CDR2 SNEGSKA (reference sequence). Trimming took off 3 bases at V and 3 bases at J, with 11 bases between the two ends. The CDR3 has 13 residues. In DNA, the CDR3 is TGCAGTGCTAGTGATGGCAGCTACTATGGCTACACCTTC. The encoded protein is CSASDGSYYGYTF.

The chain is built from TRBV27 and TRBJ2-7, with 14 nucleotides matching TRBD2. Trimming took 0 bases from V and 4 from J; bases not matched to a gene: 8. This CDR3 has 18 residues. Germline V CDR1 and CDR2: MNHEY, SMNVEV (reference sequence). CDR3 nucleotides: TGTGCCAGCAGTTTATCGTGGGGACTAGCGGGAGCTCGGTACGAGCAGTACTTC. Residues: CASSLSWGLAGARYEQYF.

This clonotype was seen a few times. This sequence joins TRBV27 and TRBJ1-1; perhaps TRBD1 as D (5 bases). Per germline, CDR1 MNHEY and CDR2 SMNVEV (reference sequence). This CDR3 region has 15 residues. V was shortened by 0 bases and J by 7 bases, with 15 bases between the two germline ends. For the CDR3, the DNA is TGTGCCAGCAGTTTATCGAATGCAGGGACCAATGAAGCTTTCTTT. It is translated as CASSLSNAGTNEAFF.

This clonotype was picked up one time. The chain combines TRBV20-1 with TRBJ2-3; possibly TRBD1 or TRBD2 for D (5 bases each). Germline V gene sequence: CDR1 DFQATT, CDR2 SNEGSKA (reference sequence). CDR3 size: 16 residues. V was shortened by 4 bases and J by 3 bases, with 20 bases between the two germline ends. CDR3 amino acids: CSATGTGLDHTDTQYF. In DNA form, the CDR3 reads TGCAGTGCTACGGGGACGGGCTTGGACCATACAGATACGCAGTATTTT.

The chain's CDR3 is CASSLRGILATDTQYF. Here the CDR3 DNA reads TGTGCCAGCAGCTTGCGGGGAATATTAGCCACGGATACGCAGTATTTT. The J gene is TRBJ2-3, the V gene TRBV5-6; D is possibly TRBD2 (5 bases). The germline CDR1 and CDR2 sequences are SGHDT and YYEEEE. The CDR3 consists of 16 residues. Trimming took off 1 base at V and 6 bases at J, with 18 bases between the two ends.

The V call is TRBV12-3 or TRBV12-4, the J call TRBJ2-3; TRBD1 matches 7 bases. V shed 5 bases, J shed 2 bases, and the junction held 4 bases outside the gene matches. The CDR3 spans 14 residues. The CDR3, as DNA: TGTGCCAGCAGTCACGACAGGGACACAGATACGCAGTATTTT. Translation gives CASSHDRDTDTQYF.

The rearrangement links TRBV24-1 to TRBJ1-3, with a possible D match to TRBD1 (6 bases). V shed 3 bases and J shed 0 bases, with 14 bases lying between them. Germline V CDR1 and CDR2: KGHDR, SFDVKD. This CDR3 has 17 residues. In DNA, the CDR3 is TGTGCCACCAGTGATGCCCCGGGGGCCAGCTCTGGAAACACCATATATTTT. Translating gives CATSDAPGASSGNTIYF.

The J gene is TRBJ1-5, the V gene TRBV10-3; TRBD1 aligns across 8 bases. Trimming at V came to 6 bases and at J to 4 bases, leaving 8 bases not matched to a gene. Germline-derived CDR1 and CDR2 are ENHRY and SYGVKD. The CDR3 spans 15 residues. This chain's CDR3 is CAISTGQGLNQPQHF. CDR3 nucleotide sequence: TGTGCCATCAGCACTGGACAGGGACTGAATCAGCCCCAGCATTTT.

The chain joins TRBV27 to TRBJ2-3; D is uncertain. Trimming stripped 5 bases from V and 2 bases from J, with 8 bases between. In germline, CDR1 is MNHEY, CDR2 SMNVEV (reference sequence). The CDR3 spans 13 residues. CDR3 coding DNA: TGTGCCAGCAGTGAGCAGAACACAGATACGCAGTATTTT. Amino acid sequence: CASSEQNTDTQYF.